The rows below give T cell receptor beta chains drawn from one sample of a study of Ad26.COV2.S vaccination and SARS-CoV-2 variants. Sequencing was performed with immunoSEQ multiplex PCR; in TCRdb, only in-frame clones are kept and a portion is missing. The sample comprises about 480,000 clones, around 88% of which are singletons, and about 13% rests with the top ten. The sequences come from peripheral blood, collected in a trial of Ad26.COV2.S vaccine versus placebo. Receptors were obtained from a person between 18 and 65 years old who received the Ad26.COV2.S COVID-19 vaccine or a placebo. CDR3s include the opening cysteine and the closing phenylalanine or tryptophan. The order of the fields is V gene, J gene, D gene, clone size, CDR3 protein, CDR3 DNA. D genes are given only for firm matches. The size entry is marked missing in some rows and otherwise reads once, few, many or a size class.

v_call: TRBV6-5
j_call: TRBJ2-2
d_call: -
clone_size: -
cdr3_aa: CASSLGGGTGELFF
cdr3_nt: TGTGCCAGCAGTCTAGGGGGAGGCACCGGGGAGCTGTTTTTT

v_call: TRBV9
j_call: TRBJ2-1
d_call: TRBD2
clone_size: -
cdr3_aa: CASSVELAGAGEQFF
cdr3_nt: TGTGCCAGCAGCGTTGAACTAGCGGGAGCAGGGGAGCAGTTCTTC

v_call: TRBV14
j_call: TRBJ1-1
d_call: -
clone_size: -
cdr3_aa: CASSQAAGTEAFF
cdr3_nt: TGTGCCAGCAGCCAAGCCGCGGGCACTGAAGCTTTCTTT

v_call: TRBV7-2
j_call: TRBJ2-3
d_call: TRBD2
clone_size: -
cdr3_aa: CASSSGTSGNTDTQYF
cdr3_nt: TGTGCCAGCAGCTCTGGGACTAGCGGGAACACAGATACGCAGTATTTT

v_call: TRBV6-5
j_call: TRBJ1-1
d_call: -
clone_size: once
cdr3_aa: CATNPGTANTEAFF
cdr3_nt: TGTGCCACCAACCCCGGGACGGCGAACACTGAAGCTTTCTTT

v_call: TRBV21-1
j_call: TRBJ1-1
d_call: -
clone_size: -
cdr3_aa: CASSKGETRFLTEAFF
cdr3_nt: TGTGCCAGCAGCAAAGGCGAGACACGGTTCCTGACTGAAGCTTTCTTT

v_call: TRBV4-2
j_call: TRBJ2-7
d_call: -
clone_size: -
cdr3_aa: CASSPSTPSYEQYF
cdr3_nt: TGTGCCAGCAGCCCGTCGACACCCTCCTACGAGCAGTACTTC

v_call: TRBV27
j_call: TRBJ2-7
d_call: TRBD2
clone_size: -
cdr3_aa: CASTPSGGYEQYF
cdr3_nt: TGTGCCAGCACCCCCAGCGGGGGATACGAGCAGTACTTC

v_call: TRBV7-6
j_call: TRBJ2-1
d_call: -
clone_size: -
cdr3_aa: CASSSPRGGTSFEQFF
cdr3_nt: TGTGCCAGCAGCTCACCGCGGGGCGGGACTTCCTTTGAGCAGTTCTTC

v_call: TRBV28
j_call: TRBJ2-5
d_call: -
clone_size: once
cdr3_aa: CASRRWSTETQYF
cdr3_nt: TGTGCCAGCAGGAGGTGGAGCACAGAGACCCAGTACTTC

v_call: TRBV6-2/TRBV6-3
j_call: TRBJ2-2
d_call: -
clone_size: -
cdr3_aa: CASSYFPQPNTGELFF
cdr3_nt: TGTGCCAGCAGTTACTTCCCCCAGCCGAACACCGGGGAGCTGTTTTTT

v_call: TRBV15
j_call: TRBJ1-5
d_call: -
clone_size: -
cdr3_aa: CATSRRPGEAQHF
cdr3_nt: TGTGCCACCAGCAGACGTCCCGGCGAAGCCCAGCATTTT

v_call: TRBV28
j_call: TRBJ1-5
d_call: TRBD1
clone_size: -
cdr3_aa: CASSLWVGQGANQPQHF
cdr3_nt: TGTGCCAGCAGTTTATGGGTAGGACAGGGAGCAAATCAGCCCCAGCATTTT

v_call: TRBV10-3
j_call: TRBJ2-3
d_call: -
clone_size: -
cdr3_aa: CATVPAGGGTDTQYF
cdr3_nt: TGTGCCACCGTCCCGGCGGGCGGAGGCACAGATACGCAGTATTTT

v_call: TRBV7-3
j_call: TRBJ2-2
d_call: -
clone_size: once
cdr3_aa: CASARENTGELFF
cdr3_nt: TGTGCCAGCGCTAGGGAGAACACCGGGGAGCTGTTTTTT

v_call: TRBV18
j_call: TRBJ1-3
d_call: -
clone_size: once
cdr3_aa: CASSPGVSGNTIYF
cdr3_nt: TGTGCCAGCTCACCAGGGGTCTCTGGAAACACCATATATTTT

v_call: TRBV14
j_call: TRBJ1-2
d_call: -
clone_size: few
cdr3_aa: CASSQYMVGGYGYTF
cdr3_nt: TGTGCCAGCAGCCAATACATGGTTGGGGGCTATGGCTACACCTTC

v_call: TRBV5-1
j_call: TRBJ2-7
d_call: -
clone_size: -
cdr3_aa: CASRGRASVQYEQYF
cdr3_nt: TGCGCCAGCAGGGGTCGGGCGTCGGTACAGTACGAGCAGTACTTC

v_call: TRBV7-9
j_call: TRBJ1-2
d_call: -
clone_size: -
cdr3_aa: CASSLPLGKDYGYTF
cdr3_nt: TGTGCCAGCAGCTTACCCCTAGGGAAAGACTATGGCTACACCTTC

v_call: TRBV7-3
j_call: TRBJ2-1
d_call: -
clone_size: -
cdr3_aa: CASSFQGSYNEQFF
cdr3_nt: TGTGCCAGCAGCTTTCAGGGTTCATACAATGAGCAGTTCTTC

v_call: TRBV7-3
j_call: TRBJ2-1
d_call: -
clone_size: -
cdr3_aa: CASSRGGGLLYNEQFF
cdr3_nt: TGTGCCAGCAGCCGGGGAGGGGGCCTATTGTACAATGAGCAGTTCTTC

v_call: TRBV11-2
j_call: TRBJ2-5
d_call: TRBD1
clone_size: -
cdr3_aa: CASSSRTGWETQYF
cdr3_nt: TGTGCCAGCAGCTCGAGGACAGGGTGGGAGACCCAGTACTTC

v_call: TRBV19
j_call: TRBJ2-7
d_call: -
clone_size: -
cdr3_aa: CASSIAGTNYEQYF
cdr3_nt: TGTGCCAGTAGTATCGCCGGGACAAATTACGAGCAGTACTTC

v_call: TRBV7-2
j_call: TRBJ2-7
d_call: -
clone_size: -
cdr3_aa: CASSRDRWVNEQYF
cdr3_nt: TGTGCCAGCAGTAGGGACCGATGGGTTAACGAGCAGTACTTC

v_call: TRBV28
j_call: TRBJ1-4
d_call: TRBD1
clone_size: -
cdr3_aa: CASRRQGGDEKLFF
cdr3_nt: TGTGCCAGCAGAAGACAGGGGGGTGACGAAAAACTGTTTTTT

v_call: TRBV7-9
j_call: TRBJ2-5
d_call: -
clone_size: once
cdr3_aa: CASSLAWTQYF
cdr3_nt: TGTGCCAGCAGCCTGGCCTGGACCCAGTACTTC

v_call: TRBV6-2/TRBV6-3
j_call: TRBJ1-5
d_call: -
clone_size: -
cdr3_aa: CASSPGEPQHF
cdr3_nt: TGTGCCAGCAGCCCTGGTGAGCCCCAGCATTTT

v_call: TRBV10-3
j_call: TRBJ2-2
d_call: -
clone_size: -
cdr3_aa: CAISGAGAPNTGELFF
cdr3_nt: TGTGCCATCAGTGGCGCGGGGGCACCGAACACCGGGGAGCTGTTTTTT

v_call: TRBV28
j_call: TRBJ2-7
d_call: TRBD2
clone_size: -
cdr3_aa: CASSFRLAGGEQYF
cdr3_nt: TGTGCCAGCAGTTTCCGGCTAGCGGGAGGCGAGCAGTACTTC

v_call: TRBV4-3
j_call: TRBJ2-3
d_call: -
clone_size: -
cdr3_aa: CASSQDPDRGLGVPDTQYF
cdr3_nt: TGCGCCAGCAGCCAAGATCCGGACAGAGGACTAGGGGTCCCGGATACGCAGTATTTT

v_call: TRBV5-1
j_call: TRBJ1-6
d_call: -
clone_size: -
cdr3_aa: CASSLRGSSYNSPLHF
cdr3_nt: TGCGCCAGCAGCTTGAGGGGGAGCTCCTATAATTCACCCCTCCACTTT

v_call: TRBV30
j_call: TRBJ2-1
d_call: -
clone_size: -
cdr3_aa: CAWSGAGSSYNEQFF
cdr3_nt: TGTGCCTGGAGCGGAGCCGGGAGCTCCTACAATGAGCAGTTCTTC

v_call: TRBV15
j_call: TRBJ1-1
d_call: -
clone_size: -
cdr3_aa: CATGRKENTEAFF
cdr3_nt: TGTGCCACCGGTCGAAAGGAGAACACTGAAGCTTTCTTT

v_call: TRBV6-2/TRBV6-3
j_call: TRBJ1-2
d_call: -
clone_size: -
cdr3_aa: CASSQQGGYTF
cdr3_nt: TGTGCCAGCAGTCAACAGGGTGGCTACACCTTC

v_call: TRBV5-1
j_call: TRBJ2-2
d_call: -
clone_size: -
cdr3_aa: CASTGSLGTGELFF
cdr3_nt: TGCGCCAGCACAGGTAGTCTCGGCACCGGGGAGCTGTTTTTT

v_call: TRBV10-3
j_call: TRBJ1-3
d_call: -
clone_size: -
cdr3_aa: CAISESTSGNTIYF
cdr3_nt: TGTGCCATCAGTGAGTCAACATCTGGAAACACCATATATTTT

v_call: TRBV4-2
j_call: TRBJ2-1
d_call: TRBD2
clone_size: -
cdr3_aa: CASSQDQGLAAHNEQFF
cdr3_nt: TGTGCCAGCAGCCAAGATCAAGGGCTAGCGGCCCACAATGAGCAGTTCTTC

v_call: TRBV6-1
j_call: TRBJ2-1
d_call: TRBD2
clone_size: -
cdr3_aa: CASSVAGSYNEQFF
cdr3_nt: TGTGCCAGCAGTGTAGCGGGAAGCTACAATGAGCAGTTCTTC

v_call: TRBV6-2/TRBV6-3
j_call: TRBJ2-7
d_call: -
clone_size: -
cdr3_aa: CASSSGQPLF
cdr3_nt: TGTGCCAGCAGTTCCGGACAGCCTCTCTTC

v_call: TRBV29-1
j_call: TRBJ2-5
d_call: -
clone_size: -
cdr3_aa: CSAQGGGPGTQYF
cdr3_nt: TGCAGCGCCCAAGGGGGAGGTCCAGGGACCCAGTACTTC

v_call: TRBV9
j_call: TRBJ2-1
d_call: -
clone_size: once
cdr3_aa: CASAPAGWGSEQFF
cdr3_nt: TGTGCCAGCGCACCGGCGGGTTGGGGATCTGAGCAGTTCTTC

v_call: TRBV7-2
j_call: TRBJ1-2
d_call: -
clone_size: -
cdr3_aa: CASSLERIYGYTF
cdr3_nt: TGTGCCAGCAGCTTAGAGAGAATTTATGGCTACACCTTC

v_call: TRBV19
j_call: TRBJ1-1
d_call: -
clone_size: few
cdr3_aa: CASSIDQGRTEAFF
cdr3_nt: TGTGCCAGTAGTATAGACCAGGGGCGAACTGAAGCTTTCTTT

v_call: TRBV28
j_call: TRBJ1-5
d_call: -
clone_size: -
cdr3_aa: CASRTAAGWAQHF
cdr3_nt: TGTGCCAGCAGGACAGCCGCCGGATGGGCCCAGCATTTT

v_call: TRBV18
j_call: TRBJ2-5
d_call: -
clone_size: few
cdr3_aa: CASSPLPGETQYF
cdr3_nt: TGTGCCAGCTCACCACTTCCGGGAGAGACCCAGTACTTC